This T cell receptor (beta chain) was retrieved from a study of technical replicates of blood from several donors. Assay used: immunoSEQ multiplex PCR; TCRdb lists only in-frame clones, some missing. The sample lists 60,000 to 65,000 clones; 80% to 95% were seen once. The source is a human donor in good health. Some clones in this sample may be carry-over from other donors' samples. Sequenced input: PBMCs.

CDR3 DNA sequence: TGCGCCAGCAGCCCCAGGCAGGGGCCAGGCACCGGGGAGCTGTTTTTT. Its protein product is CASSPRQGPGTGELFF. The V gene is TRBV4-3, the J gene TRBJ2-2, with D perhaps matching TRBD1 (6 bases). V lost 4 bases and J 4 bases, leaving 16 bases between the germline ends. The germline gives CDR1 LGHNA, CDR2 YSLEER. CDR3 length: 16 residues.